This entry lists 10 T cell receptor beta chains sequenced from one sample in a study of T cell responses to AZD1222 COVID-19 vaccine (dated by TCRdb to the early 2020s). This sample's time point label indicates: sample from adult after SARS-CoV-2 infection, after symptom onset. Libraries were built with the immunoSEQ multiplex PCR assay. Sourced from immuneACCESS, this table was stored by TCRdb with only in-frame sequences that have V and J called. A share of the clones is absent; for the studies checked, an unresolved V gene accounts for under half, and the remainder has no known explanation. The sample table lists 140,000 to 150,000 clones, about 92% of them with a count of one. The ten largest clones capture 9% to 15% of the sample. This material consisted of peripheral blood, taken after recovery from COVID-19. All receptors derive from an adult who had recovered from COVID-19.

CDR3 protein: CASRDRGSETQYF. DNA of the CDR3: TGCGCCAGCAGAGATAGGGGGTCGGAGACCCAGTACTTC. This chain links TRBV4-1 with TRBJ2-5; D perhaps matches TRBD1 (6 bases). The germline CDR1 and CDR2 sequences are MGHRA and YSYEKL. The V end lost 6 bases, the J end lost 5 bases, and 13 bases lay between the germline ends. The CDR3 totals 13 residues.

The CDR3 coding sequence is TGTGCCAGCAGCCAAGGGAGGGGGTCCCTCTCTGGGGCCAACGTCCTGACTTTC. Protein: CASSQGRGSLSGANVLTF. The gene calls are TRBV14 and TRBJ2-6; D assignment may be TRBD1 or TRBD2 (6 bases each). The germline gives CDR1 SGHDN, CDR2 FVKESK. V lost 1 base, J lost 0 bases, and 13 bases lay in between. The CDR3 totals 18 residues.

The J gene is TRBJ2-7, the V gene TRBV19; 8 bases line up with TRBD1. V was clipped by 5 bases and J by 3 bases; unmatched bases: 9. Germline lookup yields CDR1 LNHDA and CDR2 SQIVND (reference sequence). The CDR3 consists of 15 residues. CDR3 protein: CASSAWTGKGYEQYF. DNA for the CDR3: TGTGCCAGTAGTGCCTGGACAGGGAAGGGCTACGAGCAGTACTTC.

J is TRBJ2-2 and V is TRBV6-2 or TRBV6-3; TRBD2 matches at 7 bases. Germline CDR1 is MNHEY and CDR2 is SVGEGT. Trimming removed 4 bases from V and 3 bases from J; junction bases left unmatched: 5. The CDR3 contains 15 residues. CDR3 amino acids: CASSSASGYTGELFF. Written as DNA, the CDR3 is TGTGCCAGCAGTTCGGCTAGCGGATACACCGGGGAGCTGTTTTTT.

V usage is TRBV6-1 and J usage is TRBJ1-2, with D possibly TRBD1 on 5 matching bases. V gave up 2 bases and J gave up 4 bases, with 23 bases separating them. Germline CDR1 reads MNHNS; CDR2 reads SASEGT. The CDR3 is made up of 18 amino acids. The CDR3 loop reads CASSEWGGSSHTTYGYTF. The CDR3 coding sequence is TGTGCCAGCAGTGAATGGGGGGGGAGTTCTCATACTACCTATGGCTACACCTTC.

The chain is built from TRBV19 and TRBJ2-7; no clear D gene. Germline CDR1 is LNHDA and CDR2 is SQIVND (reference sequence). This CDR3 has 13 amino acids. Trimming removed 3 bases from V and 3 bases from J, with 9 bases in between. CDR3 residues: CASSMASNYEQYF. CDR3 bases: TGTGCCAGTAGTATGGCGAGCAACTACGAGCAGTACTTC.

The chain joins TRBV2 to TRBJ1-5; D unresolved. V gave up 4 bases and J gave up 1 base, with 8 bases separating them. Germline V gene sequence: CDR1 SNHLY, CDR2 FYNNEI. This CDR3 has 14 residues. CDR3 DNA: TGTGCCAGCAGTGTGGGGAAAAGCAATCAGCCCCAGCATTTT. Amino acids: CASSVGKSNQPQHF. Full variable domain (remainder filled in from reference TRBV2 and TRBJ1-5): EPEVTQTPSHQVTQMGQEVILRCVPISNHLYFYWYRQILGQKVEFLVSFYNNEISEKSEIFDDQFSVERPDGSNFTLKIRSTKLEDSAMYFCASSVGKSNQPQHFGDGTRLSIL.

The chain joins TRBV4-1 to TRBJ1-1, with 9 nucleotides matching TRBD1. CDR3 length equals 17 residues. Trimming at V came to 4 bases and at J to 4 bases, leaving 13 bases not matched to a gene. Germline V lookup: CDR1 MGHRA, CDR2 YSYEKL. Here the CDR3 reads CASSPSTGGVWSTEAFF. CDR3 DNA: TGCGCCAGCAGCCCCTCGACAGGGGGAGTTTGGAGCACTGAAGCTTTCTTT.

This clone showed up just once. The chain uses TRBV3-1 (or the pseudogene TRBV3-2) and TRBJ2-7, with 10 nucleotides matching TRBD2. The germline V gene has CDR1 LGHDT and CDR2 YNNKEL (reference sequence). This CDR3 has 15 amino acids. J was trimmed by 2 bases and V by 8 bases; bases with no gene match: 9. The CDR3, as DNA: TGTGCCAGCCAGCTGGGACTAGCGCCGGCCTACGAGCAGTACTTC. Its translation is CASQLGLAPAYEQYF.

This sequence joins TRBV27 and TRBJ2-7; TRBD2 agrees at 11 bases. With 6 bases clipped from V and 5 bases from J, the junction kept 6 bases outside the gene matches. Germline CDR1 reads MNHEY; CDR2 reads SMNVEV (reference sequence). CDR3 length: 14 residues. Here the CDR3 DNA reads TGTGCCAGCAGCACCACTAGCGGGAGTAACGAGCAGTACTTC. Its protein product is CASSTTSGSNEQYF.